The 28 T cell receptor beta chains below all came from one sample that was sequenced in a study of cytotoxic CD8 clonotypes in ibrutinib-treated CLL. Only in-frame clones appear in the TCRdb table, and some are missing; sequencing was by immunoSEQ multiplex PCR. The table has about 140,000 clones, approximately 77% seen once; the top ten hold approximately 30%. Sequenced material: PBMCs, taken after 12 months of ibrutinib treatment. Receptors were obtained from a human donor with chronic lymphocytic leukemia.

This clone was seen once. The chain carries TRBV19 and TRBJ1-1; TRBD1 matches at 7 bases. The V gene end was trimmed by 6 bases and the J gene end by 0 bases; junction bases not matched to a gene: 7. The CDR3 consists of 15 residues. Germline assignment: CDR1 LNHDA and CDR2 SQIVND (reference sequence). The CDR3: CASRIQGEMNTEAFF. CDR3 DNA sequence: TGTGCCAGTAGAATTCAGGGGGAGATGAACACTGAAGCTTTCTTT.

The chain carries TRBV5-1 and TRBJ1-4; D is undetermined. Trimming took 5 bases from V and 0 from J, leaving 11 bases between them. The CDR3 runs 15 residues. Germline V gene sequence: CDR1 SGHRS, CDR2 YFSETQ. CDR3 in DNA: TGCGCCAGCAGGACCACTGGAGCAACTAATGAAAAACTGTTTTTT. Residues: CASRTTGATNEKLFF.

The genes are TRBV4-1 and TRBJ2-3; 10 bases map to TRBD2. Germline V gene sequence: CDR1 MGHRA, CDR2 YSYEKL. The CDR3 runs 16 residues. Trimming at V came to 6 bases and at J to 0 bases, leaving 6 bases not matched to a gene. The CDR3 protein is CASRQGLAPSTDTQYF. As DNA, the CDR3 is TGCGCCAGCAGGCAGGGACTAGCGCCTAGCACAGATACGCAGTATTTT.

CDR3: CASSQGPLPGSQYF. CDR3 bases: TGTGCCAGCAGTCAGGGCCCCCTGCCCGGGTCGCAGTATTTT. The rearrangement uses TRBV28 and TRBJ2-3; D is possibly TRBD1 (5 bases). This CDR3 comprises 14 residues. The germline V gene has CDR1 MDHEN and CDR2 SYDVKM. The germline V and J ends were trimmed by 5 bases and 10 bases, with 19 bases remaining between them.

This clone was counted between two and nine times. The chain combines TRBV5-4 with TRBJ2-5; D not certain. The V and J ends lost 3 bases and 2 bases respectively, with 5 bases between them. The CDR3 extends over 12 amino acids. Germline CDR1 SGHNT, CDR2 YYREEE (reference sequence). CDR3 region: CASSSRQETQYF. CDR3 in DNA: TGTGCCAGCAGCTCCAGGCAAGAGACCCAGTACTTC.

This clone was observed a few times. The chain has TRBV6-7 and TRBJ1-6, with 7 nucleotides matching TRBD1. TRBV6-7 falls under the ORF class, with uncertain function. The V and J ends lost 7 bases and 7 bases, in that order; junction bases with no gene match: 7. CDR3 length: 14 residues. This CDR3 reads CASTGDRANSPLHF. In DNA, the CDR3 is TGTGCCAGCACAGGGGACAGAGCAAATTCACCCCTCCACTTT.

V usage is TRBV7-9 and J usage is TRBJ1-2; perhaps TRBD1 as D (5 bases). The germline V gene encodes CDR1 SEHNR and CDR2 FQNEAQ (reference sequence). V dropped 5 bases and J dropped 6 bases, with 13 bases sitting between them. There are 13 residues in the CDR3. The DNA for the CDR3 is TGTGCCAGCAGCCTCGGGACGGAGAATGGCTACACCTTC. Translation gives CASSLGTENGYTF.

The chain uses TRBV11-2 and TRBJ1-4; D is uncertain. V gave up 1 base and J gave up 7 bases, with 13 bases separating them. There are 15 residues in the CDR3. CDR1 and CDR2 (germline): SGHAT, FQNNGV. CDR3 residues: CASSLGAVKTEKLFF. CDR3 coding DNA: TGTGCCAGCAGCTTAGGGGCAGTGAAAACTGAAAAACTGTTTTTT. Variable domain in full (rest from reference TRBV11-2 and TRBJ1-4): EAGVAQSPRYKIIEKRQSVAFWCNPISGHATLYWYQQILGQGPKLLIQFQNNGVVDDSQLPKDRFSAERLKGVDSTLKIQPAKLEDSAVYLCASSLGAVKTEKLFFGSGTQLSVL.

The V gene is TRBV28, the J gene TRBJ1-2, with D possibly being TRBD1 (5 bases). This CDR3 is 14 amino acids long. The germline V and J ends were trimmed by 5 bases and 4 bases, with 14 bases remaining between them. Germline V CDR1 and CDR2: MDHEN, SYDVKM. The CDR3 DNA reads as TGTGCCAGCAGTACCCAGGGACGTTTCTATGGCTACACCTTC. Residues: CASSTQGRFYGYTF.

The J gene is TRBJ1-4, the V gene TRBV19, with D uncertain. The CDR3 runs 13 residues. Germline assignment: CDR1 LNHDA and CDR2 SQIVND (reference sequence). V was shortened by 6 bases and J by 5 bases, with 10 bases between the two germline ends. In nucleotides, the CDR3 is TGTGCCAGTAGATCGGCAGAGAATGAAAAACTGTTTTTT. It codes for CASRSAENEKLFF.

This clone was seen only a few times. The chain couples TRBV4-2 to TRBJ2-7; 8 nucleotides line up with TRBD2. This CDR3 contains 13 residues. Germline V gives CDR1 LGHNA, CDR2 YNFKEQ. J gave up 3 bases and V 3 bases, and 1 base lay outside the gene matches. For the CDR3, the DNA is TGTGCCAGCAGCCACAGCGGGAGCTACGAGCAGTACTTC. Its translation is CASSHSGSYEQYF.

This clone occurred once. The chain joins TRBV4-3 to TRBJ2-3; 9 nucleotides agree with TRBD2. The CDR3 is 16 amino acids. The junction had 7 bases not matched to a gene; V was cut back by 2 bases and J by 4 bases. The germline V gene has CDR1 LGHNA and CDR2 YSLEER. The CDR3 sequence is CASSQWVGLASDTQYF. The CDR3 region has the DNA TGCGCCAGCAGCCAATGGGTGGGACTAGCATCAGATACGCAGTATTTT.

The chain joins TRBV27 to TRBJ2-2; 15 bases align to TRBD2. CDR3 length: 19 amino acids. J lost 5 bases, V lost 6 bases, and 13 bases had no gene match. Germline-derived CDR1 and CDR2 are MNHEY and SMNVEV (reference sequence). In nucleotides, the CDR3 is TGTGCCAGCAGCTATTCTGGACTAGCGGGAGGGAAGTTTACCGGGGAGCTGTTTTTT. It is translated as CASSYSGLAGGKFTGELFF.

In this sample, this clone turned up once. The genes are TRBV4-2 and TRBJ1-6; TRBD1 agrees at 9 bases. The J segment lost 7 bases and the V segment lost 3 bases, leaving 10 bases of the junction unmatched. Per the germline V gene, CDR1 is LGHNA and CDR2 is YNFKEQ. This CDR3 is built from 17 residues. The CDR3 sequence is CASSHSEQTGGNSPLHF. The DNA for the CDR3 is TGTGCCAGCAGCCATTCTGAACAGACAGGGGGGAATTCACCCCTCCACTTT.

The chain combines TRBV27 with TRBJ1-6; D is ambiguous. The germline CDR1 and CDR2 sequences are MNHEY and SMNVEV (reference sequence). V lost 7 bases to trimming and J lost 0 bases, with 4 bases between them. The CDR3 length is 13 residues. CDR3: CASTRSYNSPLHF. The CDR3 region has the DNA TGTGCCAGCACCCGCTCCTATAATTCACCCCTCCACTTT.

The V call is TRBV14, the J call TRBJ1-4; weak D call: TRBD1 (5 bases). Germline CDR1 SGHDN, CDR2 FVKESK. V gave up 4 bases and J gave up 6 bases, with 15 bases separating them. This CDR3 region has 15 residues. The CDR3 reads CASSPYQGSHEKLFF. The CDR3 DNA reads TGTGCCAGCAGCCCATATCAGGGAAGTCATGAAAAACTGTTTTTT.

The chain combines TRBV11-1 with TRBJ1-1; unclear D gene. With 0 bases removed from V and 0 bases from J, the gap between germline ends came to 2 bases. The CDR3 consists of 13 residues. Germline assignment: CDR1 SGHAT and CDR2 FQDESV (reference sequence). The CDR3 protein is CASSLALNTEAFF. CDR3 DNA sequence: TGTGCCAGCAGCTTAGCCCTGAACACTGAAGCTTTCTTT.

The V and J genes are TRBV7-9 and TRBJ2-1, with D perhaps matching TRBD1 (6 bases). Trimming cost V 5 bases and J 8 bases, with 25 bases left between them. This CDR3 has 17 amino acids. Germline CDR1 is SEHNR and CDR2 is FQNEAQ (reference sequence). In DNA form, the CDR3 reads TGTGCCAGCAGCCCATACCGGGACAAAATCAGTCGGGATGAGCAGTTCTTC. It encodes CASSPYRDKISRDEQFF.

This clone was counted once. V gene TRBV30 combines with J gene TRBJ1-2; D is undetermined. V was pared by 4 bases and J by 3 bases, with 9 bases between. CDR3 length: 12 amino acids. Germline loops: CDR1 GTSNPN, CDR2 SVGIG (reference sequence). The CDR3 region is CAWTGGDYGYTF. The CDR3 nucleotides read TGTGCCTGGACAGGAGGAGACTATGGCTACACCTTC.

The count of this clone is one. The genes are TRBV4-1 and TRBJ2-3; TRBD1 is a possible D gene (6 bases). Germline V CDR1 and CDR2: MGHRA, YSYEKL. This CDR3 region has 13 residues. The V end was cut by 1 base, the J end by 7 bases, with 9 bases between. CDR3 sequence: CASSQARGYTQYF. CDR3 sequence (DNA): TGCGCCAGCAGCCAAGCCAGGGGATATACGCAGTATTTT.

V is TRBV9 and J is TRBJ2-5, with D hard to call. Germline CDR1 SGDLS, CDR2 YYNGEE. Trimming removed 0 bases from V and 4 bases from J, with 7 bases in between. This CDR3 has 13 residues. The CDR3 region is CASSVESGETQYF. The CDR3 DNA reads as TGTGCCAGCAGCGTAGAATCGGGAGAGACCCAGTACTTC.

The V call is TRBV7-2, the J call TRBJ2-2, with 8 bases matching TRBD2. Germline CDR1 reads SGHTA; CDR2 reads FQGNSA. The CDR3 length is 14 residues. The V gene end was trimmed by 5 bases and the J gene end by 6 bases; junction bases not matched to a gene: 5. CDR3 sequence (DNA): TGTGCCAGCAGCCCGGGACTAGGCGCCGGGGAGCTGTTTTTT. Its protein is CASSPGLGAGELFF. Variable domain in full (rest from reference TRBV7-2 and TRBJ2-2): GAGVSQSPSNKVTEKGKDVELRCDPISGHTALYWYRQSLGQGLEFLIYFQGNSAPDKSGLPSDRFSAERTGGSVSTLTIQRTQQEDSAVYLCASSPGLGAGELFFGEGSRLTVL.

This clone was detected a few times. The chain employs TRBV7-6 and TRBJ1-1; unclear D gene. The CDR3 is made up of 12 amino acids. Trimming removed 5 bases from V and 6 bases from J, with 10 bases in between. Germline V gene sequence: CDR1 SGHVS, CDR2 FNYEAQ. This chain's CDR3 is CASSNDKAEAFF. CDR3 coding DNA: TGTGCCAGCAGCAATGACAAAGCTGAAGCTTTCTTT.

This CDR3 reads CASCELGGVTYEQYF. For the CDR3, the DNA is TGTGCCAGCTGCGAACTGGGCGGGGTGACCTACGAGCAGTACTTC. This chain connects TRBV27 to TRBJ2-7, with a weak D call TRBD2 (6 bases). The CDR3 sequence is 15 residues long. Germline lookup yields CDR1 MNHEY and CDR2 SMNVEV (reference sequence). V lost 8 bases, J lost 2 bases, and 19 bases lay in between.

This chain connects TRBV4-2 to TRBJ1-2; D gene uncertain. V lost 1 base to trimming and J lost 0 bases, with 12 bases between them. Germline assignment: CDR1 LGHNA and CDR2 YNFKEQ. This CDR3 is built from 16 residues. CDR3 bases: TGTGCCAGCAGCCAAGTCCTGGCAGGATCTAACTATGGCTACACCTTC. Translated, it gives CASSQVLAGSNYGYTF.

The gene calls are TRBV28 and TRBJ2-1; TRBD2 matches 11 bases. CDR1 and CDR2 (germline): MDHEN, SYDVKM. The V and J ends lost 4 bases and 1 base, in that order; junction bases with no gene match: 15. CDR3 length: 20 residues. This CDR3 reads CASSSAGLAEFFGSYNEQFF. CDR3 coding DNA: TGTGCCAGCAGTTCAGCGGGACTAGCGGAGTTTTTCGGATCCTACAATGAGCAGTTCTTC.

This chain links TRBV2 with TRBJ1-1; D unclear. The CDR3 length is 12 residues. The V end was cut by 2 bases, the J end by 0 bases, with 1 base between. Germline CDR1 and CDR2: SNHLY and FYNNEI. The CDR3 coding sequence is TGTGCCAGCAGTGAACTGAACACTGAAGCTTTCTTT. Its translation: CASSELNTEAFF.

This clone was seen just once. The genes are TRBV29-1 and TRBJ1-1; D is possibly TRBD1 (5 bases). Looked up from germline, CDR1 is SQVTM and CDR2 is ANQGSEA. Trimming took 6 bases from V and 3 from J, leaving 23 bases between them. The CDR3 has 16 amino acids. The DNA of the CDR3 is TGCAGCGTACTATACGGGGCATTACGGGGACACACTGAAGCTTTCTTT. It yields the protein CSVLYGALRGHTEAFF.